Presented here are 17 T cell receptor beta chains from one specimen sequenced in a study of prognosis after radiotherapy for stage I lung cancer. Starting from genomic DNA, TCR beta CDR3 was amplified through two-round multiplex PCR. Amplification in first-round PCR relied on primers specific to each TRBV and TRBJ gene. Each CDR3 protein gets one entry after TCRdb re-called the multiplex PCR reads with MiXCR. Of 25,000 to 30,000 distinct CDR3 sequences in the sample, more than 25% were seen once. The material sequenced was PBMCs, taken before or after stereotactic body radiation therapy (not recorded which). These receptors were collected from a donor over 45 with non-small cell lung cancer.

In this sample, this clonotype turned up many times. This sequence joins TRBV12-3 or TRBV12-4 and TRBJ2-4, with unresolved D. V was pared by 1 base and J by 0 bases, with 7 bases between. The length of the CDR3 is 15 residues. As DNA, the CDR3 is TGTGCCAGCAGTTTAGGGTCCTTAGCCAAAAACATTCAGTACTTC. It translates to CASSLGSLAKNIQYF.

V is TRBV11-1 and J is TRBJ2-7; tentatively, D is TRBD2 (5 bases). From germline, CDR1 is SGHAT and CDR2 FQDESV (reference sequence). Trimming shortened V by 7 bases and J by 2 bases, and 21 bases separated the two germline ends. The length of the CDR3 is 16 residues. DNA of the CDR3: TGTGCCAGCAACAAAGAGGGTTGGACTGCCACCTACGAGCAGTACTTC. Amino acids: CASNKEGWTATYEQYF.

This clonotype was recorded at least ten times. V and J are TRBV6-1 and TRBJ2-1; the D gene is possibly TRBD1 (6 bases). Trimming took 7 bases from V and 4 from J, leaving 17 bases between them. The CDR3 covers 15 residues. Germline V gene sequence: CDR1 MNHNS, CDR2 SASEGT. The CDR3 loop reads CASTQDRSYYNEQFF. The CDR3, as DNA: TGTGCCAGCACTCAGGACAGATCGTATTACAATGAGCAGTTCTTC.

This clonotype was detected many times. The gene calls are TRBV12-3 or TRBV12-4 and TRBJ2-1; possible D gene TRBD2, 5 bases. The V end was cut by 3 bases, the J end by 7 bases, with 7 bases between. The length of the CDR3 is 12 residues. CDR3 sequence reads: CASSFIANEQFF. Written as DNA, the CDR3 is TGTGCCAGCAGTTTTATAGCGAATGAGCAGTTCTTC.

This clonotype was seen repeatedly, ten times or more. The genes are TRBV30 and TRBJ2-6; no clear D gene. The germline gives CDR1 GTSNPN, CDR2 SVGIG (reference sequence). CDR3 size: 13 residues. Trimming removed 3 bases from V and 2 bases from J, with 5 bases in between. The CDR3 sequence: CAWRHAGANVLTF. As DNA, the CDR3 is TGTGCCTGGAGGCATGCTGGGGCCAACGTCCTGACTTTC.

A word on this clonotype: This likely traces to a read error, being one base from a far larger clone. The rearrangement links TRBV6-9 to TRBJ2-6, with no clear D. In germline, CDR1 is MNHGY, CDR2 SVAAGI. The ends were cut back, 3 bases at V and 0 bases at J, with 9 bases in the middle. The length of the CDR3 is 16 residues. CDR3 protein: CASSYCRLSGANVLTF. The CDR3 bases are TGTGCCAGCAGTTACTGTCGTCTCTCTGGGGCCAACGTCCTGACTTTC.

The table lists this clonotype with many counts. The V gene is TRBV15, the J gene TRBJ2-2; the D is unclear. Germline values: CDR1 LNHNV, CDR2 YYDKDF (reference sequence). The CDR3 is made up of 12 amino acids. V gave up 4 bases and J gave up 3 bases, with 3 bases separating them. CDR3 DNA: TGTGCCACCAGCATCGACACCGGGGAGCTGTTTTTT. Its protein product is CATSIDTGELFF.

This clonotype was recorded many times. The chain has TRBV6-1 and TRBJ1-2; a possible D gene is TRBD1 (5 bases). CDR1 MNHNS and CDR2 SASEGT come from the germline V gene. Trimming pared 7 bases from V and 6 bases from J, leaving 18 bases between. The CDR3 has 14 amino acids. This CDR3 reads CASTLGRREDGYTF. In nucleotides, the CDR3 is TGTGCCAGCACGCTGGGACGGCGAGAGGATGGCTACACCTTC.

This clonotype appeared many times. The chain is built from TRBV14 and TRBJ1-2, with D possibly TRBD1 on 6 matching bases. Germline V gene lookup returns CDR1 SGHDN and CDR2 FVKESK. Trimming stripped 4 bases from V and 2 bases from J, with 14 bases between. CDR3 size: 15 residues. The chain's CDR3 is CASSRAGGQNYGYTF. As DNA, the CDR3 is TGTGCCAGCAGCCGGGCCGGAGGACAGAACTATGGCTACACCTTC.

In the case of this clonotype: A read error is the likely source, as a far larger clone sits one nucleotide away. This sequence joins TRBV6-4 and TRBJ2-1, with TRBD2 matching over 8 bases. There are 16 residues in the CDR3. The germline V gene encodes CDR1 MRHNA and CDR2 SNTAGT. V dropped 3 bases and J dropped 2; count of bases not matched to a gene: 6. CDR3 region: CASSEAGVLAYNEQFF. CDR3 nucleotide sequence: TGTGCCAGCAGTGAAGCGGGGGTACTAGCCTACAATGAGCAGTTCTTC.

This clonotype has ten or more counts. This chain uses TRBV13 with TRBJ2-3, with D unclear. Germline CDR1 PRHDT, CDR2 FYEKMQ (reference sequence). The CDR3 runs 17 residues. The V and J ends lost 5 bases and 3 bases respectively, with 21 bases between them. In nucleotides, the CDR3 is TGTGCCAGCAGCCCCCCCCGAAACCTTGCCTCGACAGATACGCAGTATTTT. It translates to CASSPPRNLASTDTQYF.

In DNA, the CDR3 is TGTGCCAGCAGTTACTCGAGGGAATCCTACGAGCAGTACTTC. It translates to CASSYSRESYEQYF. This chain connects TRBV6-5 to TRBJ2-7, with a possible D match to TRBD2 (5 bases). The CDR3 contains 14 residues. Looked up from germline, CDR1 is MNHEY and CDR2 is SVGAGI. Trimming cost V 0 bases and J 1 base, with 7 bases left between them.

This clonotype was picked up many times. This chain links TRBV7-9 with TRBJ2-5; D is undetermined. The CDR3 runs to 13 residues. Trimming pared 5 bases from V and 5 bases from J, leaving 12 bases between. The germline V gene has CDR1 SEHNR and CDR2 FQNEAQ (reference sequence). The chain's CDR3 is CASSHNSRETQYF. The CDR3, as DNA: TGTGCCAGCAGCCACAATTCCCGGGAGACCCAGTACTTC.

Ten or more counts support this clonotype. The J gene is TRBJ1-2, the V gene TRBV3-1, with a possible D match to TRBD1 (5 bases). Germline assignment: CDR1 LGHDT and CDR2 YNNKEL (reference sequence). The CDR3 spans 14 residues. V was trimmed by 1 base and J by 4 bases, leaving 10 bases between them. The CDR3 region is CASSQGRTGYGYTF. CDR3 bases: TGTGCCAGCAGCCAAGGACGTACAGGCTATGGCTACACCTTC.

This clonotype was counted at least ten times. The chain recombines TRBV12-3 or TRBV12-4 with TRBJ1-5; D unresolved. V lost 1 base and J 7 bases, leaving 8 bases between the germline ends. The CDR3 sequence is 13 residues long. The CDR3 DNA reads TGTGCCAGCAGTTTAGGAACCTTGCAGCCCCAGCATTTT. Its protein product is CASSLGTLQPQHF.

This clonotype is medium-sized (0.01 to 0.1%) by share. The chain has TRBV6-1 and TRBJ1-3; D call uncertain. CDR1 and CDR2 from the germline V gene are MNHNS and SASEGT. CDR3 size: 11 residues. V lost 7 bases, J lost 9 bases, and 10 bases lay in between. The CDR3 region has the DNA TGTGCCAGCACTATGCGAAGCACCATATATTTT. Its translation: CASTMRSTIYF.

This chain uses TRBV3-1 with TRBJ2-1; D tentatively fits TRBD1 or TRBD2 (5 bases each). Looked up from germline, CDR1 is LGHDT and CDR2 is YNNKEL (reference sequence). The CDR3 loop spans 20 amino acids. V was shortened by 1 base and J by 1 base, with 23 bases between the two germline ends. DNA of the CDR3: TGTGCCAGCAGCCAAGCTCCCGGGACCGGAAGGATTCTATCCTACAATGAGCAGTTCTTC. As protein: CASSQAPGTGRILSYNEQFF.